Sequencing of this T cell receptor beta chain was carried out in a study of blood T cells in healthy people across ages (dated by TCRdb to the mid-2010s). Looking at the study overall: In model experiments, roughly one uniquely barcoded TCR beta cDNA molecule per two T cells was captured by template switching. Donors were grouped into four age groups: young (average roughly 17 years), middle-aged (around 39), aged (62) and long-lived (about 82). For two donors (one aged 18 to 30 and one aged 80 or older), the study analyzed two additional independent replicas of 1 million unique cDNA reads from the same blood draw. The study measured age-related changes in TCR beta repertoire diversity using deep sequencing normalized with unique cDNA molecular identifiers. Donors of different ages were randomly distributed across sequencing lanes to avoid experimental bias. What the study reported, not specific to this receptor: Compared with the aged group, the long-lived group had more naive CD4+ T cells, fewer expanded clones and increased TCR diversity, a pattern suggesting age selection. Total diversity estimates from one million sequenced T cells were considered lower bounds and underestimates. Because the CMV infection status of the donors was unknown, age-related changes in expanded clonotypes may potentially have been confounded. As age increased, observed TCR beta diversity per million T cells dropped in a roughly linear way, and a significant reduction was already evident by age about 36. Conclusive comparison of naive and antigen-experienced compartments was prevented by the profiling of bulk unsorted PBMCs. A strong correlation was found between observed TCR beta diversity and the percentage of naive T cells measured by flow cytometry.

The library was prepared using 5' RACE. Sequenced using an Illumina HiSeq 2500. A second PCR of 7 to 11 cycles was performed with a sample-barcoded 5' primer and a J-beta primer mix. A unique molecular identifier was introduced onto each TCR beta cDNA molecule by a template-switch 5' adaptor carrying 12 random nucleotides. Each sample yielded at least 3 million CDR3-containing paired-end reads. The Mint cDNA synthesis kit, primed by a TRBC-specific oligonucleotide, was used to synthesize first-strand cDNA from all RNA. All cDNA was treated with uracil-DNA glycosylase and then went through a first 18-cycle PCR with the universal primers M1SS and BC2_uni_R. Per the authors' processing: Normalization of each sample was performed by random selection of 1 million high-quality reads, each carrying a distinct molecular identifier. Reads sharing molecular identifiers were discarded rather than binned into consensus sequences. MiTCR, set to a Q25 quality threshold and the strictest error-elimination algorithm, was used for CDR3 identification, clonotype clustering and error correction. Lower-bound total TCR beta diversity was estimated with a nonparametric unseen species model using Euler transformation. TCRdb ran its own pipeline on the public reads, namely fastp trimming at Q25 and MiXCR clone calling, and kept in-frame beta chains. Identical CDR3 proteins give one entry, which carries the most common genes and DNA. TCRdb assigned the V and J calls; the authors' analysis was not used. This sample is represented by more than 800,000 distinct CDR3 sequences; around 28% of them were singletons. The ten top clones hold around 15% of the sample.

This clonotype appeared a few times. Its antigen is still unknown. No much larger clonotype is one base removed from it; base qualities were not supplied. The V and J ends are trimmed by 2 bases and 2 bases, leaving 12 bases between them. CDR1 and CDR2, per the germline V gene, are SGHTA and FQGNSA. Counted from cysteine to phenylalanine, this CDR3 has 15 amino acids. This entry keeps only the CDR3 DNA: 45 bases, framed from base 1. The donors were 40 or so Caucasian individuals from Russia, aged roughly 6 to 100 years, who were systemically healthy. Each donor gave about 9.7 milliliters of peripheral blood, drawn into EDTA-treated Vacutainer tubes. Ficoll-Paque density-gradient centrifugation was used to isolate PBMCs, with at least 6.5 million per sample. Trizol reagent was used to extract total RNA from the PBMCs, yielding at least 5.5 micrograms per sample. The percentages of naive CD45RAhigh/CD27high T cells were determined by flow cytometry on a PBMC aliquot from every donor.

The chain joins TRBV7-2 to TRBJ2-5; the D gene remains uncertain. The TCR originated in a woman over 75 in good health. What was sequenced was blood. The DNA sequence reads TGTGCCAGCAGCTTAATGAGAACAGCACAAGAGACCCAGTACTTC. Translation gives CASSLMRTAQETQYF.